These 26 T cell receptor beta chains share one sample of origin, sequenced in a study of shared clonotypes between healthy human individuals. The table came from immunoSEQ multiplex PCR; TCRdb's copy has only in-frame clones and leaves some out. The sample contains about 2,100,000 clones, 90% to 95% of which appear only once. Terminally differentiated effector memory CD45RA+ cells were left out of the naive CD8 fraction, which was CD45RO-negative and positively selected for CCR7. Input material: naive CD8+ T cells from PBMCs. Every receptor here comes from a man aged 18 to 29 in good health. Some clones in this sample may be carry-over from other donors' samples.

The chain employs TRBV5-1 and TRBJ2-3; the match to TRBD1 covers 9 bases. CDR3 size: 15 residues. Germline loops: CDR1 SGHRS, CDR2 YFSETQ. Trimming took 8 bases from V and 3 from J; bases not matched to a gene: 10. CDR3: CASTGGTGLTDTQYF. The CDR3 DNA is TGCGCCAGTACTGGGGGGACAGGGTTAACAGATACGCAGTATTTT.

This clone has only one observation. The chain is built from TRBV7-6 and TRBJ2-1; 10 bases are shared with TRBD2. Germline V lookup: CDR1 SGHVS, CDR2 FNYEAQ. CDR3 length equals 15 residues. V was pared by 3 bases and J by 6 bases, with 5 bases of the junction left unmatched. CDR3 nucleotides: TGTGCCAGCAGCTTTAAGGCTAGCGGGAGCAATGAGCAGTTCTTC. Translating it yields CASSFKASGSNEQFF.

The J gene is TRBJ1-1, the V gene TRBV5-6; tentatively, D is TRBD1 (5 bases). Germline CDR1 is SGHDT and CDR2 is YYEEEE. The CDR3 is made up of 14 amino acids. Deletions cut 0 bases from V and 6 bases from J, with 12 bases between. Written as DNA, the CDR3 is TGTGCCAGCAGCTTGGCGGGCAGGGCCTCTGAAGCTTTCTTT. It yields the protein CASSLAGRASEAFF.

This chain joins TRBV4-3 and TRBJ2-1; D is unclear. Germline V gene lookup returns CDR1 LGHNA and CDR2 YSLEER. The CDR3 runs 15 residues. The germline V and J ends were trimmed by 1 base and 0 bases, with 7 bases remaining between them. Here the CDR3 reads CASSQVGSSYNEQFF. The DNA of the CDR3 is TGCGCCAGCAGCCAAGTGGGTAGCTCCTACAATGAGCAGTTCTTC.

This chain connects TRBV7-2 to TRBJ2-7; TRBD2 matches at 8 bases. Germline assignment: CDR1 SGHTA and CDR2 FQGNSA. V lost 1 base, J lost 2 bases, and 10 bases stayed unmatched. The CDR3 has 17 residues. CDR3 residues: CASSLGLVRLATYEQYF. CDR3 nucleotide sequence: TGTGCCAGCAGCTTAGGGTTGGTCCGACTAGCGACCTACGAGCAGTACTTC.

This clone was observed a single time. J is TRBJ2-7 and V is TRBV11-2, with 15 bases that match TRBD2. V lost 6 bases and J lost 6; bases outside the gene matches: 0. The germline V gene encodes CDR1 SGHAT and CDR2 FQNNGV. The CDR3 extends over 13 amino acids. The CDR3 coding sequence is TGTGCCAGCAGGGGACTAGCGGGAGGCGAGCAGTACTTC. It translates to CASRGLAGGEQYF.

This clone was recorded only once. The V gene is TRBV19, the J gene TRBJ2-3; 10 bases are shared with TRBD1. Germline loops: CDR1 LNHDA, CDR2 SQIVND (reference sequence). This CDR3 spans 16 amino acids. V lost 8 bases, J lost 6 bases, and 14 bases stayed unmatched. In DNA, the CDR3 is TGTGCCAGTCATCACTCCGGGACAGGGGTCTTGGATACGCAGTATTTT. Translating gives CASHHSGTGVLDTQYF.

The rearrangement joins TRBV27 to TRBJ1-5; 8 bases map to TRBD1. CDR3 length equals 15 residues. In germline, CDR1 is MNHEY, CDR2 SMNVEV (reference sequence). Germline trimming cut 5 bases from V and 0 bases from J; bases unmatched to any gene: 3. This CDR3 reads CASSPDRDSNQPQHF. CDR3 nucleotide sequence: TGTGCCAGCAGTCCGGACAGGGATAGCAATCAGCCCCAGCATTTT.

This clone was counted at least ten times. The same CDR3 also results from other DNA sequences found in this sample. The rearrangement uses TRBV6-1 and TRBJ2-7, with TRBD1 matching over 11 bases. Germline trimming cut 4 bases from V and 0 bases from J; bases unmatched to any gene: 2. From germline, CDR1 is MNHNS and CDR2 SASEGT. CDR3 length equals 15 residues. The CDR3 spells CASSAGTGGSYEQYF. CDR3 sequence (DNA): TGTGCCAGCAGTGCCGGGACAGGGGGCTCCTACGAGCAGTACTTC.

This clone was detected a few times. This rearrangement joins TRBV7-9 to TRBJ1-1; D gene ambiguous. The V end was cut by 5 bases, the J end by 7 bases, with 14 bases between. Germline V gene lookup returns CDR1 SEHNR and CDR2 FQNEAQ (reference sequence). The CDR3 totals 13 residues. As DNA, the CDR3 is TGTGCCAGCAGCGTGGGCCGGGAATTTGAAGCTTTCTTT. Encoded protein: CASSVGREFEAFF.

The chain combines TRBV19 with TRBJ2-2, with TRBD2 as a possible D gene (6 bases). CDR1 and CDR2 (germline): LNHDA, SQIVND (reference sequence). V lost 7 bases and J lost 5, with 14 bases in between. This CDR3 comprises 14 residues. CDR3 sequence reads: CASTLAGWTGELFF. The CDR3 DNA reads as TGTGCCAGTACCCTGGCGGGGTGGACCGGGGAGCTGTTTTTT.

Worth noting for this clone: The same CDR3 can be traced to other DNA sequences in this sample. The rearrangement uses TRBV27 and TRBJ2-3; D is perhaps TRBD2 (6 bases). This CDR3 is 15 amino acids long. Trimming left V 5 bases short and J 0 bases short, with 12 bases between. Germline assignment: CDR1 MNHEY and CDR2 SMNVEV (reference sequence). CDR3 protein: CASSLLSGSTDTQYF. CDR3 in DNA: TGTGCCAGCAGTCTCCTCAGCGGGAGCACAGATACGCAGTATTTT.

This chain connects TRBV4-2 to TRBJ2-4; 15 positions agree with TRBD2. The CDR3 contains 15 residues. V lost 1 base to trimming and J lost 14 bases; unmatched junction nucleotides: 6. From germline, CDR1 is LGHNA and CDR2 YNFKEQ. CDR3 loop: CASSQAGLAGGLEYF. The CDR3 DNA is TGTGCCAGCAGCCAAGCTGGACTAGCGGGAGGGCTGGAGTACTTC.

The chain is built from TRBV28 and TRBJ1-5, with D unresolved. The CDR3 consists of 15 residues. Germline lookup yields CDR1 MDHEN and CDR2 SYDVKM. Trimming removed 2 bases at V and 0 bases at J, with 8 bases between. CDR3 protein: CASSLISYSNQPQHF. The CDR3, as DNA: TGTGCCAGCAGTTTAATTTCATATAGCAATCAGCCCCAGCATTTT.

CDR3 sequence: CSVTSGESYEQYF. CDR3 sequence (DNA): TGCAGCGTGACTTCGGGGGAGTCCTACGAGCAGTACTTC. The chain has TRBV29-1 and TRBJ2-7; tentative D call: TRBD2 (6 bases). This CDR3 is built from 13 residues. From germline, CDR1 is SQVTM and CDR2 ANQGSEA. Trimming removed 6 bases at V and 1 base at J, with 13 bases between.

This chain links TRBV4-2 with TRBJ2-1; no clear D gene. This CDR3 comprises 14 residues. The germline V gene has CDR1 LGHNA and CDR2 YNFKEQ. Trimming pared 0 bases from V and 3 bases from J, leaving 6 bases between. CDR3 region: CASSQDLVYNEQFF. The CDR3 DNA reads as TGTGCCAGCAGCCAAGATCTGGTCTACAATGAGCAGTTCTTC.

V and J are TRBV4-1 and TRBJ1-2; the D gene is possibly TRBD1 (6 bases). This CDR3 is 16 amino acids long. CDR1 and CDR2 from the germline V gene are MGHRA and YSYEKL. V was clipped by 1 base and J by 5 bases, with 17 bases between them. The CDR3 bases are TGCGCCAGCAGCCAAGCGGGACACCCAGACCAGTATGGCTACACCTTC. This translates into CASSQAGHPDQYGYTF.

The chain joins TRBV5-7 to TRBJ2-7; D gene uncertain. TRBV5-7 is treated as an ORF (open reading frame) with a function not yet certain. Trimming took off 0 bases at V and 5 bases at J, with 6 bases between the two ends. The CDR3 loop spans 12 amino acids. CDR3 DNA: TGTGCCAGCAGCTTGGTGATGGACGAGCAGTACTTC. Its translation is CASSLVMDEQYF.

CDR3 residues: CASSRLAGSHEQYF. DNA of the CDR3: TGTGCCAGCAGTCGACTAGCGGGATCCCACGAGCAGTACTTC. V gene TRBV6-5 combines with J gene TRBJ2-7; 11 bases agree with TRBD2. This CDR3 is built from 14 residues. Trimming took 5 bases from V and 5 from J; bases not matched to a gene: 5. Germline V gene sequence: CDR1 MNHEY, CDR2 SVGAGI.

V gene TRBV5-1 combines with J gene TRBJ2-2, with 9 bases identical to TRBD1. CDR3 length: 15 residues. Germline-derived CDR1 and CDR2 are SGHRS and YFSETQ. The junction had 5 bases not matched to a gene; V was cut back by 1 base and J by 7 bases. The CDR3 bases are TGCGCCAGCAGCTTGTACAGGGGGCTTAGCGGGGAGCTGTTTTTT. Translation gives CASSLYRGLSGELFF.

The chain joins TRBV7-2 to TRBJ1-3, with D perhaps matching TRBD1 (5 bases). Germline V lookup: CDR1 SGHTA, CDR2 FQGNSA. V shed 4 bases and J shed 0 bases, with 7 bases lying between them. The CDR3 is made up of 14 amino acids. CDR3 sequence: CASSYDSSGNTIYF. CDR3 nucleotides: TGTGCCAGCAGCTACGACAGCTCTGGAAACACCATATATTTT.

V gene TRBV9 combines with J gene TRBJ2-3, with TRBD2 matching over 8 bases. Germline trimming cut 4 bases from V and 3 bases from J; bases unmatched to any gene: 4. The germline gives CDR1 SGDLS, CDR2 YYNGEE. This CDR3 contains 14 residues. The CDR3 DNA sequence: TGTGCCAGCAGCATTGGGACTAGAACAGATACGCAGTATTTT. This encodes CASSIGTRTDTQYF.

This clone was observed once. This chain connects TRBV11-2 to TRBJ1-1; 8 bases line up with TRBD1. J was trimmed by 3 bases and V by 1 base; bases with no gene match: 10. Per germline, CDR1 SGHAT and CDR2 FQNNGV. This CDR3 comprises 17 residues. The CDR3 sequence is CASSLVVRQGPYTEAFF. The CDR3 DNA sequence: TGTGCCAGCAGCTTAGTTGTCAGACAGGGGCCTTACACTGAAGCTTTCTTT.

The rearrangement links TRBV28 to TRBJ1-3; TRBD1 aligns across 8 bases. In germline, CDR1 is MDHEN, CDR2 SYDVKM. V shed 2 bases and J 2 bases; nucleotides not matched to a gene: 5. The CDR3 covers 16 residues. The CDR3, as DNA: TGTGCCAGCAGTTTAACCCTGACAGGGGCTGGAAACACCATATATTTT. This gives the protein CASSLTLTGAGNTIYF.

The V and J genes are TRBV5-4 and TRBJ2-1; 10 bases agree with TRBD2. Trimming removed 0 bases from V and 7 bases from J; junction bases left unmatched: 7. The CDR3 totals 16 residues. Per germline, CDR1 SGHNT and CDR2 YYREEE (reference sequence). In DNA, the CDR3 is TGTGCCAGCAGCTTGGAGCTAGCGGGAGTATCAAATGAGCAGTTCTTC. Translating it yields CASSLELAGVSNEQFF.

This chain connects TRBV30 to TRBJ1-5, with D possibly TRBD1 on 6 matching bases. V lost 7 bases, J lost 5 bases, and 15 bases lay in between. CDR1 and CDR2 from the germline V gene are GTSNPN and SVGIG (reference sequence). This CDR3 spans 13 amino acids. The CDR3 sequence: CAYTDRYYQPQHF. The CDR3 region has the DNA TGTGCCTACACGGACAGATACTATCAGCCCCAGCATTTT. The full variable domain, with the rest looked up from reference TRBV30 and TRBJ1-5, is SQTIHQWPATLVQPVGSPLSLECTVEGTSNPNLYWYRQAAGRGLQLLFYSVGIGQISSEVPQNLSASRPQDRQFILSSKKLLLSDSGFYLCAYTDRYYQPQHFGDGTRLSIL.